This T cell receptor beta chain originates from a study of cytomegalovirus exposure and HLA in healthy donors. Repertoires were generated with immunoSEQ multiplex PCR, while TCRdb's copy carries only in-frame clones and drops some. The sample yields tens of thousands of clones, 85% to 95% seen once. CDR1 is SGHRS and CDR2 is YFSETQ in the germline V gene. The CDR3 consists of 12 residues. Trimming took 2 bases from V and 5 from J, leaving 5 bases between them. The sequence was obtained from a woman aged 18-29 years in good health and CMV-seropositive. V is TRBV5-1 and J is TRBJ2-1; D not resolved. Sequencing used PBMCs. In DNA form, the CDR3 reads TGCGCCAGCAGCTTAGAGGACAATGAGCAGTTCTTC. Residues: CASSLEDNEQFF.